Listed here is a single T cell receptor beta chain. This sample is part of a study of blood T cell repertoires in COVID-19. Study in general: Whether acute or convalescent, the COVID-19 samples came from the United States, Italy and Spain. Sources were T cells, B-cell-depleted T cells, or PBMCs; the material itself was cDNA or gDNA.

Produced via immunoSEQ multiplex PCR; TCRdb's table is partial and in-frame only. The sample contains more than 400,000 clones, less than 95% of which appear only once. Germline CDR1 reads MNHEY; CDR2 reads SVGAGI. With V trimmed by 9 bases and J by 5 bases, 8 bases remained unmatched. The CDR3 consists of 13 residues. Enrollees, roughly 18 to 89 years old, lived in 24 US areas. The chain links TRBV6-5 to TRBJ2-7; 9 bases agree with TRBD1. The origin of this receptor is a man aged 18 to 35 who had recovered from COVID-19. Source material: PBMCs or T cells enriched from blood (not recorded which). The CDR3 DNA is TGTGCCAGTAAAGACAGGGGGATTGACGAGCAGTACTTC. This gives the protein CASKDRGIDEQYF.